The 8 T cell receptor beta chains below were found in one sample sequenced in a study of human T cells and chemical hapten exposure. TCRdb re-called the RACE reads through MiXCR, storing one row per CDR3 protein. The sample records tens of thousands of distinct CDR3 sequences, over 9.5% being singletons. Time point described: patch test 3, about 24 weeks after DPC sensitization. The treatment was: therapeutic diphenylcyclopropenone sensitization with weekly scalp DPC. The authors' total RNA extraction used unfractionated whole blood. The input for sequencing was whole blood, taken in connection with sensitization to the hapten diphenylcyclopropenone (DPC). Receptors originate from a middle-aged woman with alopecia areata. Some clones in this sample may be carry-over from other donors' samples.

Worth noting for this clonotype: A clone one base away is much larger, so this may be a read error. V and J are TRBV5-1 and TRBJ1-5, with TRBD1 identical over 9 bases. The CDR3 extends over 15 amino acids. The germline CDR1 and CDR2 sequences are SGHRS and YFSETQ. The CDR3 region is CASSLGTGINQPRHF. CDR3 DNA sequence: TGCGCCAGCAGCCTTGGGACAGGGATTAATCAGCCCCGGCATTTT. Full variable domain (rest looked up from reference TRBV5-1 and TRBJ1-5): KAGVTQTPRYLIKTRGQQVTLSCSPISGHRSVSWYQQTPGQGLQFLFEYFSETQRNKGNFPGRFSGRQFSNSRSEMNVSTLELGDSALYLCASSLGTGINQPRHFGDGTRLSIL.

The gene calls are TRBV20-1 and TRBJ1-2; maybe TRBD1 (5 bases). Per germline, CDR1 DFQATT and CDR2 SNEGSKA (reference sequence). CDR3 length equals 11 residues. Trimming removed 3 bases at V and 6 bases at J, with 8 bases between. Here the CDR3 reads CSASGGHGYTF. As DNA, the CDR3 is TGCAGTGCTAGTGGGGGTCATGGCTACACCTTC.

This clonotype was found many times. The gene calls are TRBV11-2 and TRBJ2-7; a weak D match, TRBD1 (6 bases). This CDR3 region has 16 residues. Germline lookup yields CDR1 SGHAT and CDR2 FQNNGV. Trimming left V 3 bases short and J 1 base short, with 16 bases between. The CDR3 DNA sequence: TGTGCCAGCAGCTTGAGGTTTGGGGGCGAATCCTACGAGCAGTACTTC. Protein product: CASSLRFGGESYEQYF.

This clonotype was counted a few times. This rearrangement joins TRBV10-2 to TRBJ2-3; D might be TRBD1 (5 bases). Trimming removed 2 bases at V and 5 bases at J, with 8 bases between. This CDR3 region has 13 residues. Germline V gene lookup returns CDR1 WSHSY and CDR2 SAAADI. The CDR3 sequence is CASSEGALDTQYF. In DNA, the CDR3 is TGCGCCAGCAGTGAGGGGGCCCTAGATACGCAGTATTTT.

The rearrangement joins TRBV29-1 to TRBJ2-5, with TRBD2 matching over 12 bases. The CDR3 has 14 amino acids. The germline gives CDR1 SQVTM, CDR2 ANQGSEA. Trimming cost V 1 base and J 6 bases; bases outside gene matches: 3. The CDR3 DNA follows: TGCAGCGTTGAAGCTCTAGCGGGAGGGAAGACCCAGTACTTC. It translates to CSVEALAGGKTQYF. The entire variable domain, with the rest obtained from reference TRBV29-1 and TRBJ2-5, is as follows: SAVISQKPSRDICQRGTSLTIQCQVDSQVTMMFWYRQQPGQSLTLIATANQGSEATYESGFVIDKFPISRPNLTFSTLTVSNMSPEDSSIYLCSVEALAGGKTQYFGPGTRLLVL.

This clonotype was detected ten times or more. The chain carries TRBV7-2 and TRBJ2-5; maybe TRBD2 (6 bases). This CDR3 region has 14 residues. V lost 2 bases to trimming and J lost 4 bases, with 11 bases between them. Germline CDR1 and CDR2: SGHTA and FQGNSA. The CDR3 sequence: CASSLLAGLETQYF. The CDR3 bases are TGTGCCAGCAGCTTATTGGCGGGGTTAGAGACCCAGTACTTC.

This clonotype was observed a few times. The chain joins TRBV27 to TRBJ2-7, with D possibly called TRBD1 or TRBD2 (5 bases each). Trimming shortened V by 5 bases and J by 4 bases, and 9 bases separated the two germline ends. This CDR3 has 12 amino acids. Germline V gives CDR1 MNHEY, CDR2 SMNVEV (reference sequence). The DNA of the CDR3 is TGTGCCAGCAGTATGGGACCTTACGAGCAGTACTTC. Protein: CASSMGPYEQYF.

CDR3 region: CASSEARGFEAFF. The CDR3 DNA reads TGTGCCAGCAGCGAGGCACGTGGGTTTGAAGCTTTCTTT. The chain links TRBV2 to TRBJ1-1; D gene uncertain. This CDR3 region has 13 residues. With 6 bases removed from V and 7 bases from J, the gap between germline ends came to 15 bases. In germline, CDR1 is SNHLY, CDR2 FYNNEI.